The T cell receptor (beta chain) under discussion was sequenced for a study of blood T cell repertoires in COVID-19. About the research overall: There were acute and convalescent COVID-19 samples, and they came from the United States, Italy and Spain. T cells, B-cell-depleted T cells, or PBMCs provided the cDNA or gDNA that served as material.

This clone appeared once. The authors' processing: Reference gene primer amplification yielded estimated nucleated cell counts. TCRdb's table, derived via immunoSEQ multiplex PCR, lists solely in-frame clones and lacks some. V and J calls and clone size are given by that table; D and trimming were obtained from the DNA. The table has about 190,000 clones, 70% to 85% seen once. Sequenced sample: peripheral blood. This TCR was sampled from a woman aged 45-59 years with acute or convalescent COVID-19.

In nucleotides, the CDR3 is TGTGCCAGCAGTGGGGGACAGTTGGGCAATCAGCCCCAGCATTTT. Its translation: CASSGGQLGNQPQHF. This sequence joins TRBV28 and TRBJ1-5, with TRBD1 identical over 7 bases. Germline loops: CDR1 MDHEN, CDR2 SYDVKM. CDR3 length equals 15 residues. Trimming removed 5 bases from V and 2 bases from J; junction bases left unmatched: 6. Filled out from reference TRBV28 and TRBJ1-5, the complete variable domain reads DVKVTQSSRYLVKRTGEKVFLECVQDMDHENMFWYRQDPGLGLRLIYFSYDVKMKEKGDIPEGYSVSREKKERFSLILESASTNQTSMYLCASSGGQLGNQPQHFGDGTRLSIL.